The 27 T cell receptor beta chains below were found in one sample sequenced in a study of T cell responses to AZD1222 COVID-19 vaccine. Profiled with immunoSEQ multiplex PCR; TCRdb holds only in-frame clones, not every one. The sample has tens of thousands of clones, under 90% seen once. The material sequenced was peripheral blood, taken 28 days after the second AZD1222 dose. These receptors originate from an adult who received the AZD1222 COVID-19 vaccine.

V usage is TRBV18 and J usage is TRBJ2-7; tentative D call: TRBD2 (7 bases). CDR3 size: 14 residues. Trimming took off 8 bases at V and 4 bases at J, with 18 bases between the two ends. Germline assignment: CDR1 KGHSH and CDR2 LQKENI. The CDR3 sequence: CASARTGGVYEQYF. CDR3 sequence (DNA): TGTGCCAGCGCCCGGACGGGGGGCGTTTACGAGCAGTACTTC.

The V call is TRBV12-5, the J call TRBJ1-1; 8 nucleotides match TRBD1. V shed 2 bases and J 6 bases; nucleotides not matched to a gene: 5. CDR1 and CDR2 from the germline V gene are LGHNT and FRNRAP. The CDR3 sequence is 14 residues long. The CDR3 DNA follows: TGTGCTAGTGGTTTGAGCCCAGGGGGCCCTGAAGCTTTCTTT. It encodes CASGLSPGGPEAFF.

The CDR3 bases are TGTGCCAGCAGCCAAGATGGAGACTACGAGCAGTACTTC. Protein product: CASSQDGDYEQYF. The chain combines TRBV4-2 with TRBJ2-7; no clear D gene. The V gene's germline CDR1 is LGHNA and CDR2 YNFKEQ. This CDR3 region has 13 residues. Trimming took 0 bases from V and 3 from J, leaving 6 bases between them.

CDR3 sequence reads: CASSQEGAGGYLTRSMNTEAFF. The CDR3 nucleotides read TGCGCCAGCAGCCAAGAAGGGGCAGGGGGCTACCTTACCCGTTCAATGAACACTGAAGCTTTCTTT. This rearrangement joins TRBV4-1 to TRBJ1-1; 8 bases line up with TRBD1. The CDR3 loop spans 22 amino acids. Germline V gene lookup returns CDR1 MGHRA and CDR2 YSYEKL. J lost 0 bases, V lost 0 bases, and 21 bases had no gene match.

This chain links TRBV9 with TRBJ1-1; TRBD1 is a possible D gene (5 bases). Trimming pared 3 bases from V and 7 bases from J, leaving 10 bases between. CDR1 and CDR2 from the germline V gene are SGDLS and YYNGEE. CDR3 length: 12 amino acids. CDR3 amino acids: CASSARGGEAFF. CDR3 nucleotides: TGTGCCAGCAGCGCCCGGGGGGGTGAAGCTTTCTTT.

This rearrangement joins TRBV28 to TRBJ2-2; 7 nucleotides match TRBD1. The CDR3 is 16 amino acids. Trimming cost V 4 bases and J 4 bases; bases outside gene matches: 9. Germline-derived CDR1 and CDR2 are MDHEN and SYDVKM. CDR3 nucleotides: TGTGCCAGCAGTTCGCCGGGACAGCAATCCACCGGGGAGCTGTTTTTT. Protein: CASSSPGQQSTGELFF.

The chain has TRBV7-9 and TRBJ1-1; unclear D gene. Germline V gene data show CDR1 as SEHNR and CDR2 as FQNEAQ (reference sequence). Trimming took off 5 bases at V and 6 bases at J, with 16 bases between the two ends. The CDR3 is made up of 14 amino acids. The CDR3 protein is CASSPRRPPPEAFF. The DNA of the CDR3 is TGTGCCAGCAGCCCCCGGAGGCCACCCCCTGAAGCTTTCTTT.

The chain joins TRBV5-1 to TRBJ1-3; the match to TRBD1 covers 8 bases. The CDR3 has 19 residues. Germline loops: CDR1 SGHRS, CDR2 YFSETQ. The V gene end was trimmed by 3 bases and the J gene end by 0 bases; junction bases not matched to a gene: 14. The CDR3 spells CASSSPTGGLMSSGNTIYF. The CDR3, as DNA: TGCGCCAGCAGCTCCCCCACAGGGGGGCTCATGAGCTCTGGAAACACCATATATTTT. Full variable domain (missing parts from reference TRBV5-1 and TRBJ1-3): KAGVTQTPRYLIKTRGQQVTLSCSPISGHRSVSWYQQTPGQGLQFLFEYFSETQRNKGNFPGRFSGRQFSNSRSEMNVSTLELGDSALYLCASSSPTGGLMSSGNTIYFGEGSWLTVV.

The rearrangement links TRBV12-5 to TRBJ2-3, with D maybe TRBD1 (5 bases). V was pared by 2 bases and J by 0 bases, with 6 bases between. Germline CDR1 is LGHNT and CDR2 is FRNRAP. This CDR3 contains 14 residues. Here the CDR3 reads CASGLTGSTDTQYF. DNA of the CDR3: TGTGCTAGTGGTTTGACAGGAAGCACAGATACGCAGTATTTT.

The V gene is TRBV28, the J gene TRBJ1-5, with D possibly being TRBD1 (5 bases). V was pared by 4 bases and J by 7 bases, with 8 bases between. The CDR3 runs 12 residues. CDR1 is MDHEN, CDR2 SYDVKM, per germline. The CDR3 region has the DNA TGTGCCAGCAGTTCAGGGATCCAGCCCCAGCATTTT. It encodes CASSSGIQPQHF.

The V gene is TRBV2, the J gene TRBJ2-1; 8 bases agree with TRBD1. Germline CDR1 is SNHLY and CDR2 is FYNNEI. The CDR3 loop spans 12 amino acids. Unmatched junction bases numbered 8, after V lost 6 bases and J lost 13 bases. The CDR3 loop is CASSDRGPEQFF. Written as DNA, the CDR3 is TGTGCCAGCAGCGACAGGGGCCCGGAACAGTTCTTC. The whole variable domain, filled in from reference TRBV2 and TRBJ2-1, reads EPEVTQTPSHQVTQMGQEVILRCVPISNHLYFYWYRQILGQKVEFLVSFYNNEISEKSEIFDDQFSVERPDGSNFTLKIRSTKLEDSAMYFCASSDRGPEQFFGPGTRLTVL.

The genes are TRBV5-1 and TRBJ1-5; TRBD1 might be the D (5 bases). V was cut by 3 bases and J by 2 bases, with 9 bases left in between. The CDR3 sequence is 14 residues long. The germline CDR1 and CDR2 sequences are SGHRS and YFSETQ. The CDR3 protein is CASSSQGGNQPQHF. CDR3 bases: TGCGCCAGCAGCTCCCAGGGAGGCAATCAGCCCCAGCATTTT.

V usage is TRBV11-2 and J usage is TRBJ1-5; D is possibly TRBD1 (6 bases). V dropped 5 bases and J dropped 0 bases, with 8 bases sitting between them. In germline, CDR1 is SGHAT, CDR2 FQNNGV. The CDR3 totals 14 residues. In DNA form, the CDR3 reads TGTGCCAGCAGCCAACAGGGTAGCAATCAGCCCCAGCATTTT. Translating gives CASSQQGSNQPQHF. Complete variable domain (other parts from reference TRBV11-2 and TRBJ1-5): EAGVAQSPRYKIIEKRQSVAFWCNPISGHATLYWYQQILGQGPKLLIQFQNNGVVDDSQLPKDRFSAERLKGVDSTLKIQPAKLEDSAVYLCASSQQGSNQPQHFGDGTRLSIL.

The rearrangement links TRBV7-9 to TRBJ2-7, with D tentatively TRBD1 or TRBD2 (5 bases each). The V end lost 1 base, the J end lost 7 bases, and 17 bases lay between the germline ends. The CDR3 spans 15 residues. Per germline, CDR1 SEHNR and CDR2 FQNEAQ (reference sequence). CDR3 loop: CASSLGGALTEEQYF. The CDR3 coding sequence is TGTGCCAGCAGCTTAGGAGGGGCCCTTACGGAAGAGCAGTACTTC.

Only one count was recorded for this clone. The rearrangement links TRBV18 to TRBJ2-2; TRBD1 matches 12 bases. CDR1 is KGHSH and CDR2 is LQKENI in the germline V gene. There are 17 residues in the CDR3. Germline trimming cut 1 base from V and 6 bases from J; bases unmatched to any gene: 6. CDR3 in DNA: TGTGCCAGCTCACCACGGGGGACAGGGGGCAGCGCCGGGGAGCTGTTTTTT. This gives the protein CASSPRGTGGSAGELFF. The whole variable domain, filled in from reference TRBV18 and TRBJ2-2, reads NAGVMQNPRHLVRRRGQEARLRCSPMKGHSHVYWYRQLPEEGLKFMVYLQKENIIDESGMPKERFSAEFPKEGPSILRIQQVVRGDSAAYFCASSPRGTGGSAGELFFGEGSRLTVL.

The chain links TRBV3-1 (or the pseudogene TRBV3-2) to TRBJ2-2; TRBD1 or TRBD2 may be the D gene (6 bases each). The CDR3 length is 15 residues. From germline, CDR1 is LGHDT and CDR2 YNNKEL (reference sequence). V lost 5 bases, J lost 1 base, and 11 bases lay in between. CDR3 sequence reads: CASSSRGENTGELFF. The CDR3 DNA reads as TGTGCCAGCAGCTCGAGGGGGGAGAACACCGGGGAGCTGTTTTTT.

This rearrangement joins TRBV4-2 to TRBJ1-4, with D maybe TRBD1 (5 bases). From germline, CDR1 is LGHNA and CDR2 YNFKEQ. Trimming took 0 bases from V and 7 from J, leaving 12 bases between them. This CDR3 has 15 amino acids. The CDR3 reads CASSQDYRRGEKLFF. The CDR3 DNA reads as TGTGCCAGCAGCCAAGATTACAGGCGGGGTGAAAAACTGTTTTTT.

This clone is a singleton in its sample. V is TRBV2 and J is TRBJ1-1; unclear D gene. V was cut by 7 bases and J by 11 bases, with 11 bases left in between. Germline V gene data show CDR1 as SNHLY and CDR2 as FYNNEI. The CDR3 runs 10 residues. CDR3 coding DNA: TGTGCCAGCACTGGGCGAGGGGCTTTCTTT. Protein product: CASTGRGAFF.

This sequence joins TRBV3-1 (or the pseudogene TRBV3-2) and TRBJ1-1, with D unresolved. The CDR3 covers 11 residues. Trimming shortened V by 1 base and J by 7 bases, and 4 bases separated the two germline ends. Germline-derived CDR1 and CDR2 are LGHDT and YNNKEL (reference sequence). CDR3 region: CASSQGGEAFF. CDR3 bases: TGTGCCAGCAGCCAAGGGGGTGAAGCTTTCTTT.

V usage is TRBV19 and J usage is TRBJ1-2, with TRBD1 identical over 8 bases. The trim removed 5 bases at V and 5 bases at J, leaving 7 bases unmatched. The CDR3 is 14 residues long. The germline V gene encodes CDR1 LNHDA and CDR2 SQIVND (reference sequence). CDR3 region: CASSETGGGYGYTF. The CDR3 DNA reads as TGTGCCAGTAGTGAAACAGGGGGAGGATATGGCTACACCTTC.

DNA for the CDR3: TGTGCCAGCAGCTCAAGTTTGGGGTATGGCTACACCTTC. Residues: CASSSSLGYGYTF. This sequence joins TRBV3-1 (or the pseudogene TRBV3-2) and TRBJ1-2; D is uncertain. This CDR3 has 13 amino acids. CDR1 is LGHDT and CDR2 is YNNKEL in the germline V gene (reference sequence). V was clipped by 5 bases and J by 5 bases, with 12 bases between them.

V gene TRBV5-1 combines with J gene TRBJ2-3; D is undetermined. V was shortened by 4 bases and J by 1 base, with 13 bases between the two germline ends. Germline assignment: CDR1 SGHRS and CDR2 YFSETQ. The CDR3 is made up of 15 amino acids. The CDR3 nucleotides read TGCGCCAGCAGCCCAACCCGCTTGGGCACAGATACGCAGTATTTT. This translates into CASSPTRLGTDTQYF.

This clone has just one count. CDR3 in amino acids: CASGKGPGANVLTF. CDR3 sequence (DNA): TGTGCCAGCGGTAAGGGACCTGGGGCCAACGTCCTGACTTTC. This chain joins TRBV6-5 and TRBJ2-6; either TRBD1 or TRBD2 may supply D (5 bases each). Germline values: CDR1 MNHEY, CDR2 SVGAGI. V was shortened by 8 bases and J by 2 bases, with 10 bases between the two germline ends. The CDR3 extends over 14 amino acids.

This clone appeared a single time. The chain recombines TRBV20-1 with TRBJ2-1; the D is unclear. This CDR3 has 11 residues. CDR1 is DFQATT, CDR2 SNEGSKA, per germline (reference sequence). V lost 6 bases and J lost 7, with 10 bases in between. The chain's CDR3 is CSATLVNEQFF. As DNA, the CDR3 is TGCAGTGCCACTCTAGTGAATGAGCAGTTCTTC.

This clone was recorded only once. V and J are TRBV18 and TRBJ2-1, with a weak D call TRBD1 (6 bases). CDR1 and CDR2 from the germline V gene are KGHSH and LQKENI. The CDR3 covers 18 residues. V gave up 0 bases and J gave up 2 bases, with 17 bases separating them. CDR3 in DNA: TGTGCCAGCTCACCACCTGACACGAACAGGGATACCTACAATGAGCAGTTCTTC. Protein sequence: CASSPPDTNRDTYNEQFF.

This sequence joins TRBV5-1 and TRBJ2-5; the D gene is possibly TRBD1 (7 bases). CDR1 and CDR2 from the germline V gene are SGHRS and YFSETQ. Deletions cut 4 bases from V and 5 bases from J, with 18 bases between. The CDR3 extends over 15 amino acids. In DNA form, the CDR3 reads TGCGCCAGCAGCGACCCGACAGGGAGCGGGGAGACCCAGTACTTC. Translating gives CASSDPTGSGETQYF.

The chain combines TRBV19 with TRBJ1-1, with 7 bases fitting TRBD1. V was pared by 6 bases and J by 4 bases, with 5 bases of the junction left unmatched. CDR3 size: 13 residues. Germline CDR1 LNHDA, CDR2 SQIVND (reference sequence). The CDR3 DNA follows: TGTGCCAGTAGCCTTGACAGGGTCACTGAAGCTTTCTTT. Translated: CASSLDRVTEAFF.